This TCR beta chain was sequenced in a study of T cell repertoires in cytomegalovirus infection. Study as a whole: It was recently identified HLA-C-restricted and well-studied HLA-B-restricted CMV epitopes that the study used. Through public TCR beta signatures, both CMV infection and matching HLA type were indicated.

Study-level findings and limits: Dominating the ex vivo response were HLA-C-restricted CMV-specific TCR beta clonotypes. The cumulative frequency of public TCR beta families identified carriers of CMV plus the relevant HLA.

Germline loops: CDR1 SNHLY, CDR2 FYNNEI. Trimming removed 0 bases from V and 9 bases from J, with 10 bases in between. The CDR3 covers 13 residues. Comment on this clonotype: As yet, its antigen is unknown.

TCRdb re-called the reads through MiXCR, storing one row per CDR3 protein. The profile shows around 900,000 distinct CDR3 sequences, roughly 30% of them singletons. The TCR was taken from a human donor in good health (CMV status not recorded). Some clones in this sample may be carry-over from other donors' samples. The sample here was cultured CD8+ T cells from PBMCs, taken from culture after CMV antigen stimulation. J is TRBJ2-3 and V is TRBV2; D is ambiguous. This chain's CDR3 is CASSEALPQTQYF. Written as DNA, the CDR3 is TGTGCCAGCAGTGAAGCGCTTCCTCAGACGCAGTATTTT.